This T cell receptor (beta chain) derives from a study of Ad26.COV2.S vaccination and SARS-CoV-2 variants. Looking at the study overall: The authors gave Ad26.COV2.S intramuscularly, either once or twice 56 days apart.

V lost 0 bases and J lost 4, with 10 bases in between. This CDR3 region has 14 residues. Per the germline V gene, CDR1 is SGHDT and CDR2 is YYEEEE. Treatment reported: some 20 received Ad26.COV2.S at low or high dose, single or two shots; about 5 received placebo; per-sample allocation not given. Material that was analyzed had been drawn on day 63 after the first vaccine or placebo injection. This vaccine is an Ad26 vector that expresses the Wuhan-strain SARS-CoV-2 spike. Data came from immunoSEQ multiplex PCR; TCRdb stores just in-frame clones and leaves some out. Found here are a few hundred thousand clones, roughly 90% of them singletons; the top ten hold 4.5% to 5.5%.

The TCR comes from a person aged 18-60 years who received the Ad26.COV2.S COVID-19 vaccine or a placebo. Sequencing was performed on peripheral blood, taken in a trial of Ad26.COV2.S vaccine versus placebo. This chain joins TRBV5-6 and TRBJ1-2; unclear D gene. CDR3 residues: CASSLERGVYGYTF. The CDR3 DNA reads as TGTGCCAGCAGCTTGGAACGGGGAGTCTATGGCTACACCTTC.